This TCR beta chain was found in a study of PD-1 blockade in classical Hodgkin lymphoma. Notes on the study in general: Baseline diversity resembling that of newly diagnosed patients was seen in complete responders. After ASCT, patients who started nivolumab under 1 year later were excluded. Unlike CD8+ TCR diversity, which did not rise significantly by C4D1, CD4+ TCR diversity did. The origin of the repertoire differences remains undefined, with disease activity or prior therapy as possible causes.

Profiling relied on immunoSEQ multiplex PCR, and the TCRdb table lists in-frame clones only, not all of them. The sample contains approximately 99,000 clones, around 81% of which appear only once. From germline, CDR1 is LNHNV and CDR2 YYDKDF (reference sequence). V was cut by 6 bases and J by 6 bases, with 15 bases left in between. The CDR3 is 14 residues long. In regard to this clone: The antigen is unknown.

Relapse was seen in all patients after autologous stem cell transplantation, and brentuximab vedotin exposure was variable. This receptor was taken from a human donor with classical Hodgkin lymphoma. The material sequenced was peripheral blood mononuclear cells (PBMCs), taken before the second cycle of nivolumab. The chain is built from TRBV15 and TRBJ1-5; D may be TRBD1 (6 bases). CDR3 nucleotide sequence: TGTGCCACCAGAATAGGGAGGGGGGGTCAGCCCCAGCATTTT. Amino acid sequence: CATRIGRGGQPQHF.